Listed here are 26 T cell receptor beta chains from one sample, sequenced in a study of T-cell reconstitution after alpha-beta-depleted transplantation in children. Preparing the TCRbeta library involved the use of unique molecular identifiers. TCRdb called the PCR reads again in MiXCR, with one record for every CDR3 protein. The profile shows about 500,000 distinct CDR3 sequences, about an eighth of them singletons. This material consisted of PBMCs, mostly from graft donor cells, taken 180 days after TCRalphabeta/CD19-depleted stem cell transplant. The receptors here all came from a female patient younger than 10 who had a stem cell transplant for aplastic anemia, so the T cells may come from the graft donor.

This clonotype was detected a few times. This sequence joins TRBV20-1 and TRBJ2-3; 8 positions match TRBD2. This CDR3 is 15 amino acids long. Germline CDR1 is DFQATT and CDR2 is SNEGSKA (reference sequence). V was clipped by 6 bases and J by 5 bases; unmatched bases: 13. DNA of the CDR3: TGCAGTGCCACCGACTTTAGCGGGGTGGTAGATACGCAGTATTTT. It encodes CSATDFSGVVDTQYF.

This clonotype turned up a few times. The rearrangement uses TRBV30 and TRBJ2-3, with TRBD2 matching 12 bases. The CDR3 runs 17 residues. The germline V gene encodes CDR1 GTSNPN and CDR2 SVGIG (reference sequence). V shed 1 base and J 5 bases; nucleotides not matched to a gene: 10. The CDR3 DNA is TGTGCCTGGAGTGGCCTACTAGCGGGAGGCCGGGTAGATACGCAGTATTTT. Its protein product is CAWSGLLAGGRVDTQYF.

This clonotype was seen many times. The CDR3, as DNA: TGTGCCAGCAGCGAGGGGGGCGGCAATCAGCCCCAGCATTTT. This codes for CASSEGGGNQPQHF. The chain employs TRBV7-6 and TRBJ1-5; TRBD1 is a possible D gene (6 bases). V lost 5 bases and J lost 2, with 10 bases in between. Germline V gene lookup returns CDR1 SGHVS and CDR2 FNYEAQ. The CDR3 length is 14 residues.

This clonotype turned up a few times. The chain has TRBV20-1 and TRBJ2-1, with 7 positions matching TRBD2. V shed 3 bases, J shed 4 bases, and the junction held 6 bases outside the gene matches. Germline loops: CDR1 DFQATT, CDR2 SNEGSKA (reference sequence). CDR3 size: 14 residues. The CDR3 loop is CSASALARYNEQFF. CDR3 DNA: TGCAGTGCTAGTGCACTAGCGAGGTACAATGAGCAGTTCTTC.

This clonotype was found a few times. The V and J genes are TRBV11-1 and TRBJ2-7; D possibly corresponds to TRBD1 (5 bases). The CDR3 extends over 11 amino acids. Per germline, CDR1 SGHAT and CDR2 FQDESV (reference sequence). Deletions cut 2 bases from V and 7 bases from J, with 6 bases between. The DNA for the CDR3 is TGTGCCAGCAGCTTACCAGGGGAGCAGTACTTC. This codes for CASSLPGEQYF.

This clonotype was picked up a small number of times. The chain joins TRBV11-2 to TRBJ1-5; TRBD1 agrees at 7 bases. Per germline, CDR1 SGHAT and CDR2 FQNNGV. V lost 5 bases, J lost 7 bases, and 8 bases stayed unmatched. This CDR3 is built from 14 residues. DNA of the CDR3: TGTGCCAGCAGCGAAGCCCCGACAGGGCAGCCCCAGCATTTT. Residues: CASSEAPTGQPQHF.

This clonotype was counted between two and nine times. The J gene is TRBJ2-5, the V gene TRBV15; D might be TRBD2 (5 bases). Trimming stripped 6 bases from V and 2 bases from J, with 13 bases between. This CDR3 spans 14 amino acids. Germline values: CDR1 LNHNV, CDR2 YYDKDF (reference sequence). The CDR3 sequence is CATRVGSDQETQYF. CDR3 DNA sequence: TGTGCCACCAGAGTAGGGAGTGATCAAGAGACCCAGTACTTC.

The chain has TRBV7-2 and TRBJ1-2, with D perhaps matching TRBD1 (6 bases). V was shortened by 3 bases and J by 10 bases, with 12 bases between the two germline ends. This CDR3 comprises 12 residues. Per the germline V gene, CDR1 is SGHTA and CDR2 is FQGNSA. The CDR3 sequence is CASSFSDSLYTF. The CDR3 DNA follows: TGTGCCAGCAGCTTCTCGGACAGTCTCTACACCTTC.

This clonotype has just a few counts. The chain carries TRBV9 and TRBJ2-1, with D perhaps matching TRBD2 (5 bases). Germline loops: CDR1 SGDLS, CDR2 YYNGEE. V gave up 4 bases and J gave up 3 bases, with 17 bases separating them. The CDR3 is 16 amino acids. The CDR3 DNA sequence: TGTGCCAGCAGCTCCACCGAGCGGCATGACTACAATGAGCAGTTCTTC. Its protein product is CASSSTERHDYNEQFF.

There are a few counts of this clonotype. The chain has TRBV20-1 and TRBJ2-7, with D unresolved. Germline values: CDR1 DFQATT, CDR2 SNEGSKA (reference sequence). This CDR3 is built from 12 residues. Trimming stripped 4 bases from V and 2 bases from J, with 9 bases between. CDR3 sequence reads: CSANPIAYEQYF. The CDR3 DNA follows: TGCAGTGCTAACCCGATAGCCTACGAGCAGTACTTC.

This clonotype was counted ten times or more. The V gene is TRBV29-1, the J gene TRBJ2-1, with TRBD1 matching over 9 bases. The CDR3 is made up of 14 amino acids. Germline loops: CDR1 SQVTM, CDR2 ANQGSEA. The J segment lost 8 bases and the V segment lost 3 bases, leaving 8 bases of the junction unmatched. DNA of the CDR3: TGCAGCGTTGATCGACGGGACAGGGCCCATGAGCAGTTCTTC. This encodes CSVDRRDRAHEQFF.

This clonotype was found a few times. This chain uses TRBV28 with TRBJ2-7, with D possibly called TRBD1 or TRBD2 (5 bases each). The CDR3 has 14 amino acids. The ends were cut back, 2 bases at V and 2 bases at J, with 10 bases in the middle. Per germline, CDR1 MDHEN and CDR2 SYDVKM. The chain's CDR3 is CASSLGTAPYEQYV. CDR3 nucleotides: TGTGCCAGCAGTTTAGGGACGGCCCCCTACGAGCAGTACGTC.

CDR3 DNA: TGTGCCAGCTCACAGGGGACCGACCCCATACAGACCCAGTACTTC. This encodes CASSQGTDPIQTQYF. The V call is TRBV18, the J call TRBJ2-5; tentatively, D is TRBD1 or TRBD2 (5 bases each). The germline CDR1 and CDR2 sequences are KGHSH and LQKENI. V lost 4 bases to trimming and J lost 6 bases, with 18 bases between them. The CDR3 is made up of 15 amino acids.

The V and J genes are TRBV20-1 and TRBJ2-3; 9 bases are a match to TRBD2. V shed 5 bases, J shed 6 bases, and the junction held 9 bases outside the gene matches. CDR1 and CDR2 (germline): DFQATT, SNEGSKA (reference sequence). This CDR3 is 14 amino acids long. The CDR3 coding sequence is TGCAGTGCTCCCCCGGCGGGAGGGAGGGATACGCAGTATTTT. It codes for CSAPPAGGRDTQYF.

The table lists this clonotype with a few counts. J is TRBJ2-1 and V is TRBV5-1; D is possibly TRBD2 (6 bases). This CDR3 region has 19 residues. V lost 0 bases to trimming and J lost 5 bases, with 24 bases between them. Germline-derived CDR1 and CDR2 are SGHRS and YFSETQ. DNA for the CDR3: TGCGCCAGCAGCTTGGGGTCCGAAACTAGACTAGACCCCAACAATGAGCAGTTCTTC. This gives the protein CASSLGSETRLDPNNEQFF.

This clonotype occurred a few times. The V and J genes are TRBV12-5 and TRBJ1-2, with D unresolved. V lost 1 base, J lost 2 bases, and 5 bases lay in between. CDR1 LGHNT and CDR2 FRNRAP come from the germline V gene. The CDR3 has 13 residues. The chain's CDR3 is CASGLAGNYGYTF. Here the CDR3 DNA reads TGTGCTAGTGGTTTGGCCGGGAACTATGGCTACACCTTC.

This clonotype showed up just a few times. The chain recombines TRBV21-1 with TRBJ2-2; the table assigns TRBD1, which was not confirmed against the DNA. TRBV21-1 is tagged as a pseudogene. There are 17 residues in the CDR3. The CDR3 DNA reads TGTGCCAGCAGCAAAGACCGGGACAGGGCGAACACCGGGGAGCTGTTTTTT. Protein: CASSKDRDRANTGELFF.

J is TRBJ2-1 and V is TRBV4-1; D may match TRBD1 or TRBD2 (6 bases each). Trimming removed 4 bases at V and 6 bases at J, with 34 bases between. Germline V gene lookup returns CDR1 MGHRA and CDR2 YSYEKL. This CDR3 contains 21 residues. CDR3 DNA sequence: TGCGCCAGCAGCCCGGGACATGGGGGACTCGTCCTTCGTTTTCCCTTCAATGAGCAGTTCTTC. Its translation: CASSPGHGGLVLRFPFNEQFF.

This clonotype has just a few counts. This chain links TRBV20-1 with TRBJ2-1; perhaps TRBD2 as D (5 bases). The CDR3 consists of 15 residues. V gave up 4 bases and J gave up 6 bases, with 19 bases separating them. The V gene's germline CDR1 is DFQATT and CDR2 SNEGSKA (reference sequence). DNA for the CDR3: TGCAGTGCTACCCAAGGCAGAGGGTTTAGCAATGAGCAGTTCTTC. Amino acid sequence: CSATQGRGFSNEQFF.

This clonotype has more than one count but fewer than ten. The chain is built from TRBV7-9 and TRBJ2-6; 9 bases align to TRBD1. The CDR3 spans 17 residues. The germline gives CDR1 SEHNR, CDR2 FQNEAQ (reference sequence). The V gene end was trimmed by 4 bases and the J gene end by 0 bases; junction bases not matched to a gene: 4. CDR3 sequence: CASSSWTGDSGANVLTF. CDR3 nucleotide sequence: TGTGCCAGCAGCTCATGGACAGGGGACTCTGGGGCCAACGTCCTGACTTTC.

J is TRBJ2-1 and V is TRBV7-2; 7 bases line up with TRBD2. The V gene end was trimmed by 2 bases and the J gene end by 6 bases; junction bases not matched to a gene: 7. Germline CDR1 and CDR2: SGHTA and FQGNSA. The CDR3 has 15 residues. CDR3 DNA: TGTGCCAGCAGCTTATTGGGAGGGGCAATCAATGAGCAGTTCTTC. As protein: CASSLLGGAINEQFF.

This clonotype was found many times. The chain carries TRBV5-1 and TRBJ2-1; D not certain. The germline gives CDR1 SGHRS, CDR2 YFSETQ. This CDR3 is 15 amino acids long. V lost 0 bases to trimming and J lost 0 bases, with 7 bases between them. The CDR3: CASSLDANSYNEQFF. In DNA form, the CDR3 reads TGCGCCAGCAGCTTGGACGCGAACTCCTACAATGAGCAGTTCTTC.

The CDR3 region is CASSLIRELFF. Here the CDR3 DNA reads TGTGCCAGCAGCTTGATCCGGGAGCTGTTTTTT. The chain couples TRBV5-5 to TRBJ2-2; D call uncertain. CDR3 length: 11 residues. V lost 1 base to trimming and J lost 9 bases, with 4 bases between them. The germline gives CDR1 SGHKS, CDR2 YYEKEE (reference sequence).

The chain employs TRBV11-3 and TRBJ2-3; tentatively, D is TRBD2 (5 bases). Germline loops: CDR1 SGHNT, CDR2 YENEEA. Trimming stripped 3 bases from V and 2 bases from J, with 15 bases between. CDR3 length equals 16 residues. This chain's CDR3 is CASSFFSSGSTDTQYF. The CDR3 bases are TGTGCCAGCAGCTTCTTTTCAAGCGGCTCCACAGATACGCAGTATTTT.

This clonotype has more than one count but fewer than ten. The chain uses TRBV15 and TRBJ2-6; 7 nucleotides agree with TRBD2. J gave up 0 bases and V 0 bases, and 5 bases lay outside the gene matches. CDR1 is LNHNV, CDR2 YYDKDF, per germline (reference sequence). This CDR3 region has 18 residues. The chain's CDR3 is CATSRDRGGGSGANVLTF. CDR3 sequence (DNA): TGTGCCACCAGCAGAGATAGGGGCGGGGGCTCTGGGGCCAACGTCCTGACTTTC.

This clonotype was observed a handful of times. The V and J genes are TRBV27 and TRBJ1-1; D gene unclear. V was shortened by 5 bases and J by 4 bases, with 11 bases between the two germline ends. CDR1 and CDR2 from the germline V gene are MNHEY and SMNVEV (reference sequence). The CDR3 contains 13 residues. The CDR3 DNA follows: TGTGCCAGCAGTCATAACCGGATCACTGAAGCTTTCTTT. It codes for CASSHNRITEAFF.